The next 19 T cell receptor beta chains were all read from a single sample in a study of molecular identifiers for immune sequencing clone quantification. Using its own MiXCR run on the PCR reads, TCRdb lists one record per CDR3 protein. This sample has some 680,000 distinct CDR3 sequences, with approximately 24% found just once. The material sequenced was naive CD8+ T cells from blood, with Jurkat cell RNA spiked in. Subset denoted: FACS-sorted CD8+CD4-CCR7+CD45RA+ naive T cells. Source of these receptors: a human donor in good health. Some libraries in this study had Jurkat cell RNA spiked in.

Worth noting for this clonotype: A much larger clone sits a single nucleotide away, making a read error possible. The gene calls are TRBV7-2 and TRBJ2-1; 10 nucleotides match TRBD2. CDR3 size: 16 residues. Germline V lookup: CDR1 SGHTA, CDR2 FQGNSA. Here the CDR3 DNA reads TGTGCCAGCAGCTTAGCCCCTAGCGGGAGCCCCAATGACCAGTTCTTC. Protein: CASSLAPSGSPNDQFF. Combining the CDR3 with reference TRBV7-2 and TRBJ2-1 gives the whole variable domain GAGVSQSPSNKVTEKGKDVELRCDPISGHTALYWYRQSLGQGLEFLIYFQGNSAPDKSGLPSDRFSAERTGGSVSTLTIQRTQQEDSAVYLCASSLAPSGSPNDQFFGPGTRLTVL.

Only a few counts were recorded for this clonotype. It is likely a read error, because the conserved phenylalanine at the end of the CDR3 is missing. V usage is TRBV5-1 and J usage is TRBJ1-4; possible D gene TRBD1, 6 bases. Germline assignment: CDR1 SGHRS and CDR2 YFSETQ. Trimming removed 0 bases at V and 8 bases at J, with 14 bases between. This CDR3 has 15 amino acids. The CDR3 loop is CASSLEQGSGEKLFI. CDR3 in DNA: TGCGCCAGCAGCTTGGAACAGGGAAGTGGGGAAAAACTGTTTATT.

This clonotype has at least ten counts. The J gene is TRBJ1-2, the V gene TRBV13, with 7 nucleotides matching TRBD1. V was clipped by 3 bases and J by 1 base; unmatched bases: 8. In germline, CDR1 is PRHDT, CDR2 FYEKMQ (reference sequence). This CDR3 has 16 amino acids. The CDR3 coding sequence is TGTGCCAGCAGCTTTTTTACCGGGACAGTTAACTATGGCTACACCTTC. Translation gives CASSFFTGTVNYGYTF.

Regarding this clonotype: Just one base apart from a much larger clone, this may be a read error. Given the absence of the conserved phenylalanine or tryptophan at the CDR3 end, a read error is likely. The CDR3 DNA reads as TGTGCCAGCAGCCGTGGGGGGCTGGAGACCCAGTACCTC. Protein sequence: CASSRGGLETQYL. This sequence joins TRBV3-1 and TRBJ2-5; possibly TRBD1 or TRBD2 for D (6 bases each). There are 13 residues in the CDR3. Trimming took off 4 bases at V and 5 bases at J, with 11 bases between the two ends. The germline gives CDR1 LGHDT, CDR2 YNNKEL (reference sequence).

The sample holds many counts of this clonotype. The V gene is TRBV6-2 or TRBV6-3, the J gene TRBJ2-3, with a tentative D call TRBD2 (5 bases). Germline CDR1 and CDR2: MNHEY and SVGEGT. There are 15 residues in the CDR3. V shed 5 bases and J shed 5 bases, with 17 bases lying between them. The CDR3 region is CASSAPGKLKDTQYF. The CDR3 DNA follows: TGTGCCAGCAGTGCCCCCGGGAAACTTAAAGATACGCAGTATTTT.

The rearrangement uses TRBV29-1 and TRBJ2-7; possibly TRBD1 or TRBD2 for D (5 bases each). V was shortened by 3 bases and J by 2 bases, with 11 bases between the two germline ends. The CDR3 loop spans 13 amino acids. Germline V gene data show CDR1 as SQVTM and CDR2 as ANQGSEA. The CDR3 DNA reads TGCAGCGTTGAGAGGGGCGGCACCTACGAGCAGTACTTC. Encoded protein: CSVERGGTYEQYF.

On this clonotype itself: Given a much more abundant clone one base away, this may be a read error. This chain uses TRBV28 with TRBJ2-7; 9 bases align to TRBD2. V shed 6 bases and J 4 bases; nucleotides not matched to a gene: 19. Germline CDR1 reads MDHEN; CDR2 reads SYDVKM. CDR3 length: 18 amino acids. Written as DNA, the CDR3 is TGTGCCAGCAGACCAGGACTAGCGCGATCCGGCGGAAGGTACGAGCAGTACTTC. This sequence encodes CASRPGLARSGGRYEQYF. The entire variable domain, with the rest obtained from reference TRBV28 and TRBJ2-7, is as follows: DVKVTQSSRYLVKRTGEKVFLECVQDMDHENMFWYRQDPGLGLRLIYFSYDVKMKEKGDIPEGYSVSREKKERFSLILESASTNQTSMYLCASRPGLARSGGRYEQYFGPGTRLTVT.

This clonotype was observed many times. The chain employs TRBV9 and TRBJ1-1; D is ambiguous. CDR1 is SGDLS and CDR2 is YYNGEE in the germline V gene. The CDR3 loop spans 12 amino acids. Trimming removed 3 bases from V and 3 bases from J, with 6 bases in between. The CDR3 bases are TGTGCCAGCAGCGAGCAGGACACTGAAGCTTTCTTT. It is translated as CASSEQDTEAFF.

This clonotype was found many times. This sequence joins TRBV9 and TRBJ2-5; TRBD1 agrees at 7 bases. V gave up 4 bases and J gave up 4 bases; unmatched junction bases: 7. The germline gives CDR1 SGDLS, CDR2 YYNGEE. The CDR3 loop spans 14 amino acids. This chain's CDR3 is CASSPSRGRETQYF. CDR3 nucleotides: TGTGCCAGCAGCCCGTCGAGGGGGCGAGAGACCCAGTACTTC.

This sequence joins TRBV11-2 and TRBJ2-1, with 11 bases identical to TRBD2. The germline V gene has CDR1 SGHAT and CDR2 FQNNGV. This CDR3 comprises 17 residues. The ends lost 1 base at V and 3 bases at J; junction bases unmatched: 5. The CDR3 sequence: CASSLVLAGGNYNEQFF. The CDR3 nucleotides are TGTGCCAGCAGCTTAGTTCTAGCGGGAGGAAACTACAATGAGCAGTTCTTC. The variable domain in full, completed from reference TRBV11-2 and TRBJ2-1, reads EAGVAQSPRYKIIEKRQSVAFWCNPISGHATLYWYQQILGQGPKLLIQFQNNGVVDDSQLPKDRFSAERLKGVDSTLKIQPAKLEDSAVYLCASSLVLAGGNYNEQFFGPGTRLTVL.

This clonotype was recorded many times. The V call is TRBV9, the J call TRBJ2-5, with D tentatively TRBD2 (7 bases). The V gene's germline CDR1 is SGDLS and CDR2 YYNGEE. Trimming left V 0 bases short and J 1 base short, with 16 bases between. The CDR3 has 17 residues. CDR3 bases: TGTGCCAGCAGCGTAGAGGGGGGGCTAGCGCCCCAAGAGACCCAGTACTTC. It specifies CASSVEGGLAPQETQYF.

This clonotype showed up just a few times. The V gene is TRBV7-9, the J gene TRBJ1-4, with D unclear. From germline, CDR1 is SEHNR and CDR2 FQNEAQ (reference sequence). This CDR3 contains 14 residues. With 5 bases removed from V and 8 bases from J, the gap between germline ends came to 15 bases. The DNA of the CDR3 is TGTGCCAGCAGCCCGAGAGTGGTTGAGGAAAAACTGTTTTTT. Translating gives CASSPRVVEEKLFF. The full variable domain, completed using reference TRBV7-9 and TRBJ1-4, is DTGVSQNPRHKITKRGQNVTFRCDPISEHNRLYWYRQTLGQGPEFLTYFQNEAQLEKSRLLSDRFSAERPKGSFSTLEIQRTEQGDSAMYLCASSPRVVEEKLFFGSGTQLSVL.

The chain joins TRBV6-5 to TRBJ1-5; D may be TRBD1 (5 bases). Deletions cut 6 bases from V and 3 bases from J, with 15 bases between. CDR3 length equals 15 residues. The germline V gene has CDR1 MNHEY and CDR2 SVGAGI. CDR3 coding DNA: TGTGCCAGCAGCCTAGCAGGGTTTCCCAATCAGCCCCAGCATTTT. Translation: CASSLAGFPNQPQHF.

The V gene is TRBV11-2, the J gene TRBJ1-4; D might be TRBD1 (6 bases). The CDR3 extends over 14 amino acids. The germline V gene has CDR1 SGHAT and CDR2 FQNNGV. V dropped 1 base and J dropped 8 bases, with 11 bases sitting between them. The CDR3 DNA sequence: TGTGCCAGCAGCTTAGCAGGGGCTGAGGAAAAACTGTTTTTT. This translates into CASSLAGAEEKLFF.

This clonotype was recorded at least ten times. This chain uses TRBV19 with TRBJ2-7, with 13 bases matching TRBD2. The CDR3 is made up of 15 amino acids. Losses at the gene ends were 9 bases for V and 0 bases for J; bases not matched to a gene: 5. Germline lookup yields CDR1 LNHDA and CDR2 SQIVND (reference sequence). In nucleotides, the CDR3 is TGTGCCAGCAAAACTAGCGGGGGGGACTCCTACGAGCAGTACTTC. This gives the protein CASKTSGGDSYEQYF.

The rearrangement links TRBV12-3 or TRBV12-4 to TRBJ2-2; D unclear. The V end lost 5 bases, the J end lost 4 bases, and 8 bases lay between the germline ends. The CDR3 consists of 13 residues. The CDR3 spells CASSLSITGELFF. The DNA for the CDR3 is TGTGCCAGCAGTCTGTCGATCACCGGGGAGCTGTTTTTT.

The chain recombines TRBV19 with TRBJ1-5; no reliable D call. The V end lost 4 bases, the J end lost 3 bases, and 10 bases lay between the germline ends. The CDR3 sequence is 14 residues long. Germline values: CDR1 LNHDA, CDR2 SQIVND (reference sequence). CDR3 loop: CASSTQANNQPQHF. CDR3 coding DNA: TGTGCCAGTAGTACCCAGGCAAACAATCAGCCCCAGCATTTT.

The table lists this clonotype with many counts. This chain joins TRBV29-1 and TRBJ1-1; a possible D gene is TRBD1 (5 bases). V shed 7 bases and J shed 0 bases, with 27 bases lying between them. CDR3 length: 18 residues. Looked up from germline, CDR1 is SQVTM and CDR2 is ANQGSEA. CDR3 DNA: TGCAGCGCCCATACGCCAGGCCCGACAGTCAAAATGAACACTGAAGCTTTCTTT. Its translation is CSAHTPGPTVKMNTEAFF. Supplemented by reference TRBV29-1 and TRBJ1-1, the full variable domain reads SAVISQKPSRDICQRGTSLTIQCQVDSQVTMMFWYRQQPGQSLTLIATANQGSEATYESGFVIDKFPISRPNLTFSTLTVSNMSPEDSSIYLCSAHTPGPTVKMNTEAFFGQGTRLTVV.

In its sample, this clonotype was seen many times. This rearrangement joins TRBV11-2 to TRBJ1-1; D is possibly TRBD1 (5 bases). V lost 2 bases to trimming and J lost 5 bases, with 12 bases between them. This CDR3 contains 14 residues. Germline CDR1 SGHAT, CDR2 FQNNGV. The CDR3 DNA sequence: TGTGCCAGCAGCTTATTTACAGGCGGAACTGAAGCTTTCTTT. Its protein product is CASSLFTGGTEAFF.